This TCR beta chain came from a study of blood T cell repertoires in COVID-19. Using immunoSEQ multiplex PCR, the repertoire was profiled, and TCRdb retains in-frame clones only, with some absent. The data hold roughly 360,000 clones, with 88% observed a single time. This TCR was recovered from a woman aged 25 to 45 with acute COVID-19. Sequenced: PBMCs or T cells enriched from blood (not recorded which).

CDR3 in amino acids: CASSPGLADTQYF. As DNA, the CDR3 is TGTGCCAGCAGCCCGGGACTCGCAGATACGCAGTATTTT. J is TRBJ2-3 and V is TRBV9; TRBD2 is a possible D gene (6 bases). The CDR3 is 13 amino acids. V lost 4 bases, J lost 4 bases, and 10 bases lay in between. Germline assignment: CDR1 SGDLS and CDR2 YYNGEE.